This T cell receptor (beta chain) emerged from a study of blood T cell repertoires in COVID-19. Turning to the study itself: PBMCs, B-cell-depleted T cells, or T cells were the source of the cDNA or gDNA that made up the material.

This clone occurred a few times. This CDR3 has 15 residues. The V gene lost 0 bases and the J gene lost 0 bases, with 7 bases spanning the gap. Germline-derived CDR1 and CDR2 are LGHDT and YNNKEL (reference sequence). Some clones are missing from TCRdb's copy, which holds only in-frame ones; the method was immunoSEQ multiplex PCR. This sample has about 210,000 clones, with roughly 91% found just once. Cohorts were determined from participant-reported clinical history. This rearrangement joins TRBV3-1 (or the pseudogene TRBV3-2) to TRBJ2-3, with D possibly being TRBD2 (5 bases). Source material: PBMCs or T cells enriched from blood (not recorded which). This sequence originates from a man aged 30 to 39 in a cohort exposed to, infected with or recovered from COVID-19 (not recorded which). CDR3 nucleotides: TGTGCCAGCAGCCAAGAACTAGTTAGCACAGATACGCAGTATTTT. Its translation is CASSQELVSTDTQYF.